This T cell receptor beta chain was retrieved from a study of blood T cell repertoires in COVID-19. Some clones are missing from TCRdb's copy, which holds only in-frame ones; the method was immunoSEQ multiplex PCR. The sample contains almost 500,000 clones, 80% to 90% of which appear only once. The germline V gene has CDR1 ENHRY and CDR2 SYGVKD. This CDR3 has 14 amino acids. Trimming left V 10 bases short and J 4 bases short, with 19 bases between. Source material: PBMCs or T cells enriched from blood (not recorded which). The sequence was collected from a woman aged 60-75 years who had recovered from COVID-19. The chain carries TRBV10-3 and TRBJ1-2; weak D call: TRBD1 (5 bases). The CDR3 spells CATLNTLQGYGYTF. CDR3 DNA sequence: TGTGCCACCTTAAATACGCTCCAGGGCTATGGCTACACCTTC.